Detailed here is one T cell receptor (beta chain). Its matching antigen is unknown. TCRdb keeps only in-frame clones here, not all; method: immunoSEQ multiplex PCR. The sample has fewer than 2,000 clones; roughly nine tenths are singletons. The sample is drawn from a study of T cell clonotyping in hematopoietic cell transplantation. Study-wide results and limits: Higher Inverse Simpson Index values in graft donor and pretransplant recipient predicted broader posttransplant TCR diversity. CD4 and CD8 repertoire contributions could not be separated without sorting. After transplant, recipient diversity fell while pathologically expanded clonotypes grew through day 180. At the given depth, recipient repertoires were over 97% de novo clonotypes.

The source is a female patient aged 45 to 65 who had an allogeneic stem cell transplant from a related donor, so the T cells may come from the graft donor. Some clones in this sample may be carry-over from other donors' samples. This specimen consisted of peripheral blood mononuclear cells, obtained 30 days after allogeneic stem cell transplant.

CDR3 loop: CASGRGQYYEQYF. CDR3 nucleotide sequence: TGTGCCAGTGGTCGGGGACAATACTACGAGCAGTACTTC. V and J are TRBV19 and TRBJ2-7, with D maybe TRBD1 (6 bases). The length of the CDR3 is 13 residues. Germline V gene lookup returns CDR1 LNHDA and CDR2 SQIVND (reference sequence). The V gene lost 8 bases and the J gene lost 3 bases, with 14 bases spanning the gap.